The 10 T cell receptor beta chains presented below share a single source sample, sequenced in a study of early T cells in non-severe SARS-CoV-2 infection. TCRdb recomputed calls from the 5' RACE reads with MiXCR, one row per CDR3 protein. Of about 94,000 distinct CDR3 sequences in the sample, about 13% are singletons; the top ten hold 2% to 2.5%. Sequencing used whole blood. The receptors stem from an adult who was a healthcare worker with PCR-confirmed SARS-CoV-2 infection or an uninfected control (not recorded which).

The J gene is TRBJ2-1, the V gene TRBV3-1; 7 nucleotides line up with TRBD1. V lost 4 bases and J lost 7; bases outside the gene matches: 13. The CDR3 totals 16 residues. The V gene's germline CDR1 is LGHDT and CDR2 YNNKEL (reference sequence). The CDR3 loop reads CASSPSAGTAWNEQFF. The CDR3 DNA reads as TGTGCCAGCAGCCCATCCGCCGGGACAGCCTGGAATGAGCAGTTCTTC.

This clonotype was seen at least ten times. The genes are TRBV13 and TRBJ2-1; a weak D match, TRBD2 (6 bases). From germline, CDR1 is PRHDT and CDR2 FYEKMQ (reference sequence). The CDR3 sequence is 16 residues long. Trimming cost V 0 bases and J 0 bases, with 9 bases left between them. The CDR3 coding sequence is TGTGCCAGCAGCTTAGGGCGGGGTAGCTCCTACAATGAGCAGTTCTTC. Its translation: CASSLGRGSSYNEQFF.

This clonotype was picked up a small number of times. The chain links TRBV20-1 to TRBJ2-3; D unclear. From germline, CDR1 is DFQATT and CDR2 SNEGSKA (reference sequence). V was cut by 4 bases and J by 4 bases, with 15 bases left in between. The CDR3 contains 14 residues. The DNA of the CDR3 is TGCAGTGCTACCCCGGGTCGAGCAGCAGATACGCAGTATTTT. This translates into CSATPGRAADTQYF.

The chain uses TRBV28 and TRBJ2-1, with D perhaps matching TRBD1 (5 bases). The ends were cut back, 3 bases at V and 5 bases at J, with 17 bases in the middle. CDR1 is MDHEN, CDR2 SYDVKM, per germline. The CDR3 is 16 amino acids. The CDR3 nucleotides read TGTGCCAGCAGTTTTCCCCAGGGCGATACTAACAATGAGCAGTTCTTC. It specifies CASSFPQGDTNNEQFF.

This chain joins TRBV7-9 and TRBJ2-1, with TRBD2 matching 9 bases. The CDR3 covers 16 residues. Germline CDR1 is SEHNR and CDR2 is FQNEAQ (reference sequence). J was trimmed by 4 bases and V by 1 base; bases with no gene match: 5. CDR3 nucleotides: TGTGCCAGCAGCTTAGATAATAGCGGGGGATACAATGAGCAGTTCTTC. It translates to CASSLDNSGGYNEQFF.

This clonotype was found many times. The J gene is TRBJ1-1, the V gene TRBV10-1; D is undetermined. Germline assignment: CDR1 WNHNN and CDR2 SYGVQD (reference sequence). This CDR3 comprises 12 residues. The V end lost 5 bases, the J end lost 8 bases, and 12 bases lay between the germline ends. As DNA, the CDR3 is TGCGCCAGCAGTCATAATAGTCAAGAAGCTTTCTTT. Translating it yields CASSHNSQEAFF.

This clonotype came up a few times. The V and J genes are TRBV5-1 and TRBJ1-2, with D unresolved. CDR1 SGHRS and CDR2 YFSETQ come from the germline V gene. The CDR3 contains 15 residues. V lost 0 bases to trimming and J lost 5 bases, with 14 bases between them. The CDR3 protein is CASSLEWGAEYGYTF. CDR3 coding DNA: TGCGCCAGCAGCTTGGAGTGGGGAGCGGAGTATGGCTACACCTTC. Full variable domain (remainder filled in from reference TRBV5-1 and TRBJ1-2): KAGVTQTPRYLIKTRGQQVTLSCSPISGHRSVSWYQQTPGQGLQFLFEYFSETQRNKGNFPGRFSGRQFSNSRSEMNVSTLELGDSALYLCASSLEWGAEYGYTFGSGTRLTVV.

For this clonotype: This sequence may be a read error, since a much larger clone differs from it by one base. Given the absence of the conserved phenylalanine or tryptophan at the CDR3 end, a read error is likely. This chain joins TRBV29-1 and TRBJ1-2; a weak D match, TRBD1 (5 bases). CDR1 and CDR2 from the germline V gene are SQVTM and ANQGSEA. The germline V and J ends were trimmed by 4 bases and 4 bases, with 13 bases remaining between them. This CDR3 region has 13 residues. CDR3 coding DNA: TGCAGCGTTGCCAGGGAGGCAGCCTATGGCTACACCTTA. The encoded protein is CSVAREAAYGYTL.

This clonotype has a handful of counts. This chain connects TRBV10-3 to TRBJ2-3, with a possible D match to TRBD2 (6 bases). The CDR3 is 15 residues long. Germline CDR1 ENHRY, CDR2 SYGVKD. V shed 2 bases and J shed 0 bases, with 9 bases lying between them. CDR3 sequence: CAISERLASTDTQYF. The DNA for the CDR3 is TGTGCCATCAGTGAGCGGCTAGCGAGCACAGATACGCAGTATTTT.

This clonotype was picked up a small number of times. The chain uses TRBV27 and TRBJ2-2, with D possibly TRBD1 on 5 matching bases. CDR3 length: 15 residues. The V and J ends lost 3 bases and 3 bases respectively, with 11 bases between them. Germline CDR1 MNHEY, CDR2 SMNVEV (reference sequence). The CDR3 nucleotides are TGTGCCAGCAGTTTGGGGCAGAGTTACACCGGGGAGCTGTTTTTT. As protein: CASSLGQSYTGELFF.